What follows are 21 T cell receptor beta chains derived from one specimen sequenced in a study of neurological immune-mediated disorders. Time point denoted: technical triplicate 1. TCRdb reprocessed the 5' RACE reads via MiXCR and lists one record per CDR3 protein. The table shows 30,000 to 40,000 distinct CDR3 sequences, with more than 9.5% occurring only once. The sample taken for sequencing was PBMCs. The receptors derive from a man in his sixties with HTLV-1-associated myelopathy (HAM/TSP).

This clonotype was picked up many times. The chain uses TRBV5-6 and TRBJ1-2, with a tentative D call TRBD1 (5 bases). The V gene's germline CDR1 is SGHDT and CDR2 YYEEEE. The V end was cut by 6 bases, the J end by 5 bases, with 17 bases between. This CDR3 contains 14 residues. The CDR3 DNA sequence: TGTGCCAGCACCCTAGACAGACCACTGTATGGCTACACCTTC. It yields the protein CASTLDRPLYGYTF.

This clonotype was recorded at least ten times. This chain joins TRBV7-9 and TRBJ2-5; TRBD2 agrees at 8 bases. V lost 3 bases to trimming and J lost 5 bases; unmatched junction nucleotides: 17. The CDR3 runs 18 residues. Looked up from germline, CDR1 is SEHNR and CDR2 is FQNEAQ (reference sequence). The CDR3 sequence is CASSFSLTGGQARETQYF. CDR3 sequence (DNA): TGTGCCAGCAGCTTTAGTCTAACGGGAGGGCAAGCGCGGGAGACCCAGTACTTC. Complete variable domain (other parts from reference TRBV7-9 and TRBJ2-5): DTGVSQNPRHKITKRGQNVTFRCDPISEHNRLYWYRQTLGQGPEFLTYFQNEAQLEKSRLLSDRFSAERPKGSFSTLEIQRTEQGDSAMYLCASSFSLTGGQARETQYFGPGTRLLVL.

This clonotype was seen repeatedly, ten times or more. One junction end disagrees with the germline gene, perhaps due to a read error. The CDR3 DNA reads as TGCGCCAGCAGCCCAGGGGTTCCTATTTCCTATAATGAGCAGTTCTTC. Protein: CASSPGVPISYNEQFF. The chain couples TRBV5-1 to TRBJ2-1, with D possibly being TRBD1 (6 bases). Germline V CDR1 and CDR2: SGHRS, YFSETQ. This CDR3 has 16 amino acids.

This clonotype was recorded many times. The chain employs TRBV18 and TRBJ2-3, with a tentative D call TRBD2 (6 bases). The V gene's germline CDR1 is KGHSH and CDR2 LQKENI. Trimming removed 4 bases at V and 3 bases at J, with 11 bases between. The CDR3 has 14 residues. The CDR3 DNA sequence: TGTGCCAGCTCACAGGAGGGGAGAACAGATACGCAGTATTTT. Encoded protein: CASSQEGRTDTQYF.

V is TRBV12-3 or TRBV12-4 and J is TRBJ2-7; D is ambiguous. V lost 1 base, J lost 3 bases, and 16 bases lay in between. CDR3 length: 16 residues. The DNA for the CDR3 is TGTGCCAGCAGTTTAGGTCCAGCGCGAGGATTCTACGAGCAGTACTTC. Protein sequence: CASSLGPARGFYEQYF.

This clonotype was detected ten times or more. The CDR3 spells CASSSRGGRGDTQYF. CDR3 in DNA: TGTGCCAGCAGCTCGCGTGGAGGGCGAGGAGATACGCAGTATTTT. The gene calls are TRBV7-2 and TRBJ2-3, with D possibly being TRBD2 (6 bases). Germline V gene lookup returns CDR1 SGHTA and CDR2 FQGNSA. The CDR3 runs 15 residues. The V end lost 4 bases, the J end lost 5 bases, and 16 bases lay between the germline ends.

This clonotype was seen ten or more times. V is TRBV6-6 and J is TRBJ2-3; 8 bases match TRBD2. V shed 0 bases and J 0 bases; nucleotides not matched to a gene: 11. The CDR3 runs to 19 residues. In germline, CDR1 is MNHNY, CDR2 SVGAGI (reference sequence). The chain's CDR3 is CASSYSRQRLATSTDTQYF. CDR3 coding DNA: TGTGCCAGCAGTTACTCGAGACAGCGACTAGCGACTAGCACAGATACGCAGTATTTT.

This clonotype has at least ten counts. The chain recombines TRBV20-1 with TRBJ2-6; perhaps TRBD2 as D (6 bases). Germline CDR1 and CDR2: DFQATT and SNEGSKA (reference sequence). Trimming stripped 3 bases from V and 3 bases from J, with 9 bases between. CDR3 size: 14 residues. CDR3 region: CSASGGDGANVLTF. As DNA, the CDR3 is TGCAGTGCTAGCGGGGGTGATGGGGCCAACGTCCTGACTTTC.

The chain couples TRBV20-1 to TRBJ2-1; 8 bases fit TRBD2. The germline V gene encodes CDR1 DFQATT and CDR2 SNEGSKA (reference sequence). J gave up 7 bases and V 2 bases, and 7 bases lay outside the gene matches. The CDR3 is made up of 14 amino acids. Here the CDR3 reads CSARPSGPGNEQFF. The CDR3 nucleotides are TGCAGTGCTAGACCTAGCGGGCCAGGGAATGAGCAGTTCTTC.

This clonotype was counted at least ten times. V and J are TRBV5-1 and TRBJ2-1; perhaps TRBD1 as D (6 bases). V lost 4 bases, J lost 0 bases, and 11 bases lay in between. Germline CDR1 SGHRS, CDR2 YFSETQ. This CDR3 has 15 residues. The CDR3 region has the DNA TGCGCCAGCAGCGGAGGACAGTACTCCTACAATGAGCAGTTCTTC. This sequence encodes CASSGGQYSYNEQFF.

The table lists this clonotype with many counts. V and J are TRBV7-8 and TRBJ2-1, with D possibly matching TRBD2 (6 bases). Germline CDR1 SGHVS, CDR2 FQNEAQ. V lost 5 bases to trimming and J lost 6 bases, with 14 bases between them. CDR3 length: 14 residues. The CDR3 here is CASSLVSGVNEQFF. CDR3 bases: TGTGCCAGCAGCCTCGTTTCGGGAGTCAATGAGCAGTTCTTC.

This clonotype was seen at least ten times. The V call is TRBV28, the J call TRBJ1-2, with 8 bases lining up with TRBD1. The trim removed 6 bases at V and 4 bases at J, leaving 7 bases unmatched. Looked up from germline, CDR1 is MDHEN and CDR2 is SYDVKM. This CDR3 is built from 14 residues. CDR3 protein: CASSLSGQGYGYTF. As DNA, the CDR3 is TGTGCCAGCAGCCTATCCGGACAGGGCTATGGCTACACCTTC.

This clonotype showed up many times. The gene calls are TRBV28 and TRBJ1-2; no clear D. Germline CDR1 reads MDHEN; CDR2 reads SYDVKM. V was pared by 6 bases and J by 2 bases, with 10 bases between. This CDR3 is 13 amino acids long. As DNA, the CDR3 is TGTGCCAGCAGGGTGGACCGAAACTATGGCTACACCTTC. It translates to CASRVDRNYGYTF.

Turning to this clonotype: At one of its ends the junction is not consistent with the germline gene, which may arise from a read error. The rearrangement links TRBV6-4 to TRBJ2-2; 8 bases fit TRBD2. CDR1 is MRHNA and CDR2 is SNTAGT in the germline V gene. The CDR3 length is 15 residues. CDR3 sequence reads: CAISPTSGGTGELFF. The CDR3 DNA reads as TGTGCCATCAGTCCTACTAGCGGCGGCACCGGGGAGTTGTTTTTT.

This clonotype was recorded at least ten times. The chain has TRBV5-5 and TRBJ1-4, with D possibly being TRBD1 (6 bases). Trimming took 2 bases from V and 3 from J, leaving 11 bases between them. The CDR3 has 15 residues. Looked up from germline, CDR1 is SGHKS and CDR2 is YYEKEE (reference sequence). For the CDR3, the DNA is TGTGCCAGCAGCTTCTCAGGACAGCCTAATGAAAAACTGTTTTTT. Translated: CASSFSGQPNEKLFF.

This sequence joins TRBV6-5 and TRBJ2-7; possibly TRBD2 for D (6 bases). Germline CDR1 and CDR2: MNHEY and SVGAGI. The CDR3 is made up of 15 amino acids. V gave up 2 bases and J gave up 1 base, with 12 bases separating them. CDR3 sequence reads: CASSYAPGSSYEQYF. CDR3 DNA sequence: TGTGCCAGCAGTTACGCACCCGGGAGTTCCTACGAGCAGTACTTC.

This clonotype has ten or more counts. The gene calls are TRBV10-3 and TRBJ1-5; D is possibly TRBD1 (5 bases). Germline V lookup: CDR1 ENHRY, CDR2 SYGVKD. The CDR3 is made up of 13 amino acids. Trimming shortened V by 8 bases and J by 4 bases, and 12 bases separated the two germline ends. The CDR3 bases are TGTGCCATCGGTCCGGGACTTAATCAGCCCCAGCATTTT. This translates into CAIGPGLNQPQHF.

In its sample, this clonotype was seen many times. CDR3 DNA sequence: TGTGCCAGCAGGCTTGACCAAAACTACGAGCAGTACTTC. It codes for CASRLDQNYEQYF. The chain couples TRBV2 to TRBJ2-7; D ambiguous. This CDR3 has 13 residues. Trimming removed 6 bases at V and 3 bases at J, with 12 bases between. CDR1 and CDR2 from the germline V gene are SNHLY and FYNNEI.

At least ten counts were recorded for this clonotype. The gene calls are TRBV29-1 and TRBJ2-7, with TRBD2 matching 8 bases. Germline CDR1 reads SQVTM; CDR2 reads ANQGSEA. The CDR3 runs 15 residues. Trimming at V came to 2 bases and at J to 3 bases, leaving 9 bases not matched to a gene. CDR3 nucleotides: TGCAGCGTTGAACGGGAGGGGATCGAAGACTACGAGCAGTACTTC. This sequence encodes CSVEREGIEDYEQYF.

This clonotype occurred many times. Its ends do not fully match the called genes, so a read error is possible. The rearrangement uses TRBV4-2 and TRBJ1-1, with D unresolved. CDR3 length: 13 amino acids. Germline V gene lookup returns CDR1 LGHNA and CDR2 YNFKEQ. The chain's CDR3 is CASTQPGDTEAFF. In DNA form, the CDR3 reads TGTGCCAGCACCCAACCGGGCGACACTGAAGCTTTCTTT.

Concerning this clonotype: A much bigger clone sits one base away, suggesting this may be a read error. No conserved phenylalanine or tryptophan ends this CDR3, so it is likely a read error. The J gene is TRBJ1-1, the V gene TRBV5-1; 11 bases align to TRBD1. Germline values: CDR1 SGHRS, CDR2 YFSETQ. This CDR3 is built from 16 residues. V lost 4 bases, J lost 1 base, and 6 bases stayed unmatched. CDR3 region: CASSRGQGASNTEAFS. For the CDR3, the DNA is TGCGCCAGCAGCAGAGGACAGGGGGCGTCGAACACTGAAGCTTTCTCT.